This T cell receptor (beta chain) is from a study of Ad26.COV2.S vaccination and SARS-CoV-2 variants. Only in-frame clones appear in the TCRdb table, and some are missing; sequencing was by immunoSEQ multiplex PCR. The sample yields roughly 300,000 clones, about 87% seen once. Treatment defined: roughly 20 received Ad26.COV2.S at low or high dose, single or two shots; several received placebo; per-sample allocation not given. All samples were drawn on day 63, counting from the first vaccine or placebo injection. The CDR3 has 14 residues. V lost 6 bases and J lost 2, with 11 bases in between. The germline CDR1 and CDR2 sequences are SGHTA and FQGNSA.

This receptor was obtained from a person aged 18-60 years who received the Ad26.COV2.S COVID-19 vaccine or a placebo. The V call is TRBV7-2, the J call TRBJ2-1, with unresolved D. Sequencing was performed on peripheral blood, taken in a trial of Ad26.COV2.S vaccine versus placebo. The DNA for the CDR3 is TGTGCCAGCAGGGGCGGTATGACCTACAATGAGCAGTTCTTC. This translates into CASRGGMTYNEQFF. The full variable domain, in which reference TRBV7-2 and TRBJ2-1 provide the parts outside the CDR3, is GAGVSQSPSNKVTEKGKDVELRCDPISGHTALYWYRQSLGQGLEFLIYFQGNSAPDKSGLPSDRFSAERTGGSVSTLTIQRTQQEDSAVYLCASRGGMTYNEQFFGPGTRLTVL.